The 20 T cell receptor beta chains reported below all come from one sample, sequenced in a study of OX40 agonist ivuxolimab in advanced cancers. The assay was immunoSEQ multiplex PCR, and TCRdb's table has in-frame clones only and misses some. The sample includes some 100,000 clones, around 94% of them seen just once. Sequenced here: CD4+ or CD8+ T cells sorted from blood, sampled in a trial of the OX40 agonist ivuxolimab. The receptor set was obtained from an adult with an advanced solid tumor such as melanoma, head and neck, liver or kidney cancer.

This clone qualifies as medium-sized (0.01 to 0.1%). The genes are TRBV28 and TRBJ1-6; D gene unclear. The CDR3 has 15 residues. Germline V CDR1 and CDR2: MDHEN, SYDVKM. V lost 5 bases to trimming and J lost 5 bases, with 13 bases between them. CDR3 DNA: TGTGCCAGCAGTCGGAAATCGGGGAATAATTCACCCCTCCACTTT. This sequence encodes CASSRKSGNNSPLHF.

The gene calls are TRBV2 and TRBJ2-5; TRBD2 agrees at 8 bases. This CDR3 has 17 residues. Per germline, CDR1 SNHLY and CDR2 FYNNEI. Losses at the gene ends were 3 bases for V and 2 bases for J; bases not matched to a gene: 11. CDR3 region: CASSDRASGRGQETQYF. CDR3 coding DNA: TGTGCCAGCAGTGATCGTGCGAGCGGGAGAGGGCAAGAGACCCAGTACTTC. The full variable domain, rest sourced from reference TRBV2 and TRBJ2-5, is EPEVTQTPSHQVTQMGQEVILRCVPISNHLYFYWYRQILGQKVEFLVSFYNNEISEKSEIFDDQFSVERPDGSNFTLKIRSTKLEDSAMYFCASSDRASGRGQETQYFGPGTRLLVL.

The chain links TRBV4-1 to TRBJ2-7; 7 bases fit TRBD1. Trimming cost V 2 bases and J 2 bases; bases outside gene matches: 9. The CDR3 sequence is 16 residues long. Germline CDR1 reads MGHRA; CDR2 reads YSYEKL. The CDR3 DNA reads as TGCGCCAGCAGCCAAACAAAAACCGGGACAGCCTACGAGCAGTACTTC. Its protein is CASSQTKTGTAYEQYF.

As concerns this clone: Other DNA sequences in the same sample also yield this CDR3. The chain combines TRBV5-1 with TRBJ2-7; no clear D. V dropped 0 bases and J dropped 3 bases, with 4 bases sitting between them. CDR1 is SGHRS and CDR2 is YFSETQ in the germline V gene. This CDR3 comprises 12 residues. The CDR3 sequence is CASSLGGYEQYF. CDR3 bases: TGCGCCAGCAGCTTGGGGGGCTACGAGCAGTACTTC.

This rearrangement joins TRBV5-4 to TRBJ2-7, with D possibly matching TRBD2 (5 bases). The CDR3 totals 14 residues. V was cut by 5 bases and J by 0 bases, with 12 bases left in between. Germline V lookup: CDR1 SGHNT, CDR2 YYREEE (reference sequence). The CDR3 reads CASSSRGSSYEQYF. The DNA for the CDR3 is TGTGCCAGCAGTTCCCGGGGTAGCTCCTACGAGCAGTACTTC.

V and J are TRBV27 and TRBJ1-5; the D gene is possibly TRBD1 (5 bases). This CDR3 region has 13 residues. Per germline, CDR1 MNHEY and CDR2 SMNVEV (reference sequence). The V end lost 10 bases, the J end lost 3 bases, and 13 bases lay between the germline ends. CDR3 loop: CATRAGPNQPQHF. CDR3 DNA sequence: TGTGCCACCCGGGCAGGGCCCAATCAGCCCCAGCATTTT.

This clone was counted only a few times. The chain couples TRBV30 to TRBJ1-1; D remains ambiguous. Germline CDR1 reads GTSNPN; CDR2 reads SVGIG (reference sequence). Trimming removed 0 bases at V and 0 bases at J, with 8 bases between. This CDR3 has 14 residues. CDR3 in amino acids: CAWSVGGLNTEAFF. CDR3 nucleotide sequence: TGTGCCTGGAGTGTAGGCGGACTGAACACTGAAGCTTTCTTT.

This sequence joins TRBV11-2 and TRBJ2-1; unclear D gene. Per germline, CDR1 SGHAT and CDR2 FQNNGV. The CDR3 sequence is 12 residues long. The ends were cut back, 4 bases at V and 12 bases at J, with 13 bases in the middle. The CDR3 DNA sequence: TGTGCCAGCAGCTCGGCATCGGTTGTGCAGTTCTTC. Protein: CASSSASVVQFF.

The V and J genes are TRBV13 and TRBJ2-3; 7 bases align to TRBD1. The germline CDR1 and CDR2 sequences are PRHDT and FYEKMQ (reference sequence). V shed 6 bases, J shed 0 bases, and the junction held 9 bases outside the gene matches. The CDR3 consists of 16 residues. The CDR3 loop reads CASSPSGTDSTDTQYF. The DNA for the CDR3 is TGTGCCAGCAGTCCTTCCGGGACAGATAGCACAGATACGCAGTATTTT.

This chain uses TRBV5-1 with TRBJ2-3; 8 nucleotides agree with TRBD1. The germline CDR1 and CDR2 sequences are SGHRS and YFSETQ. The CDR3 runs to 13 residues. The trim removed 1 base at V and 5 bases at J, leaving 0 bases unmatched. The CDR3 DNA is TGCGCCAGCAGCTTGACAGGGGGAGATACGCAGTATTTT. This translates into CASSLTGGDTQYF. Looking up the rest from reference TRBV5-1 and TRBJ2-3 gives the full variable domain: KAGVTQTPRYLIKTRGQQVTLSCSPISGHRSVSWYQQTPGQGLQFLFEYFSETQRNKGNFPGRFSGRQFSNSRSEMNVSTLELGDSALYLCASSLTGGDTQYFGPGTRLTVL.

The rearrangement uses TRBV27 and TRBJ1-4; weak D call: TRBD1 (5 bases). CDR3 length: 14 amino acids. V was cut by 3 bases and J by 8 bases, with 13 bases left in between. CDR1 and CDR2 from the germline V gene are MNHEY and SMNVEV (reference sequence). The DNA of the CDR3 is TGTGCCAGCAGTTTGGCCCCTTGGGGGGAAAAACTGTTTTTT. Translating it yields CASSLAPWGEKLFF.

The J gene is TRBJ2-4, the V gene TRBV4-2; no definite D call. The V gene's germline CDR1 is LGHNA and CDR2 YNFKEQ. The CDR3 is made up of 17 amino acids. V lost 0 bases, J lost 0 bases, and 12 bases lay in between. The CDR3 DNA reads TGTGCCAGCAGCCAAGATCGGTCAGACTCAGCCAAAAACATTCAGTACTTC. It codes for CASSQDRSDSAKNIQYF.

This clone occurred once. The chain links TRBV10-1 to TRBJ2-1, with D possibly being TRBD1 (5 bases). The germline gives CDR1 WNHNN, CDR2 SYGVQD (reference sequence). Trimming removed 0 bases at V and 6 bases at J, with 9 bases between. The CDR3 consists of 14 residues. The CDR3 DNA sequence: TGCGCCAGCAGTGAGTCCCAGGGAAGCAATGAGCAGTTCTTC. Protein product: CASSESQGSNEQFF.

This rearrangement joins TRBV4-1 to TRBJ1-1, with D unresolved. The V end lost 1 base, the J end lost 3 bases, and 6 bases lay between the germline ends. The germline V gene encodes CDR1 MGHRA and CDR2 YSYEKL. The CDR3 spans 13 residues. CDR3 in amino acids: CASSQAWDTEAFF. For the CDR3, the DNA is TGCGCCAGCAGCCAAGCCTGGGACACTGAAGCTTTCTTT.

This chain uses TRBV27 with TRBJ1-6; weak D call: TRBD1 (5 bases). Germline CDR1 and CDR2: MNHEY and SMNVEV (reference sequence). The CDR3 length is 14 residues. V was shortened by 2 bases and J by 7 bases, with 9 bases between the two germline ends. The CDR3 region has the DNA TGTGCCAGCAGTTTAACGGGACGAAATTCACCCCTCCACTTT. Translating gives CASSLTGRNSPLHF.

The chain carries TRBV10-2 and TRBJ2-2; no definite D call. V was clipped by 2 bases and J by 6 bases, with 10 bases between them. Germline loops: CDR1 WSHSY, CDR2 SAAADI. The CDR3 has 14 residues. The DNA of the CDR3 is TGCGCCAGCAGTGAGCTTGTTTCACCCGGGGAGCTGTTTTTT. Amino acids: CASSELVSPGELFF.

This chain links TRBV5-6 with TRBJ1-5, with D tentatively TRBD1 (5 bases). The CDR3 totals 13 residues. Germline-derived CDR1 and CDR2 are SGHDT and YYEEEE. Trimming shortened V by 4 bases and J by 6 bases, and 11 bases separated the two germline ends. The CDR3 sequence is CASSPRGGQPQHF. The DNA of the CDR3 is TGTGCCAGCAGCCCCCGGGGGGGTCAGCCCCAGCATTTT.

This clone was counted a single time. The rearrangement links TRBV10-2 to TRBJ2-7; D not certain. Trimming removed 2 bases at V and 1 base at J, with 6 bases between. CDR1 is WSHSY and CDR2 is SAAADI in the germline V gene. This CDR3 is 13 amino acids long. This CDR3 is CASSEDGSYEQYF. The CDR3 nucleotides are TGCGCCAGCAGTGAGGACGGATCCTACGAGCAGTACTTC.

The J gene is TRBJ2-1, the V gene TRBV7-8; 9 nucleotides match TRBD2. Trimming cost V 1 base and J 0 bases; bases outside gene matches: 1. Looked up from germline, CDR1 is SGHVS and CDR2 is FQNEAQ. This CDR3 is built from 16 residues. The CDR3 region is CASSLGLAASYNEQFF. The CDR3 coding sequence is TGTGCCAGCAGCTTAGGACTAGCGGCCTCCTACAATGAGCAGTTCTTC.

The CDR3: CASSLGTGPDEQFF. CDR3 in DNA: TGTGCCAGCAGCTTAGGCACCGGGCCCGATGAGCAGTTCTTC. This chain joins TRBV7-9 and TRBJ2-1; D remains ambiguous. There are 14 residues in the CDR3. Looked up from germline, CDR1 is SEHNR and CDR2 is FQNEAQ (reference sequence). Deletions cut 1 base from V and 8 bases from J, with 12 bases between.